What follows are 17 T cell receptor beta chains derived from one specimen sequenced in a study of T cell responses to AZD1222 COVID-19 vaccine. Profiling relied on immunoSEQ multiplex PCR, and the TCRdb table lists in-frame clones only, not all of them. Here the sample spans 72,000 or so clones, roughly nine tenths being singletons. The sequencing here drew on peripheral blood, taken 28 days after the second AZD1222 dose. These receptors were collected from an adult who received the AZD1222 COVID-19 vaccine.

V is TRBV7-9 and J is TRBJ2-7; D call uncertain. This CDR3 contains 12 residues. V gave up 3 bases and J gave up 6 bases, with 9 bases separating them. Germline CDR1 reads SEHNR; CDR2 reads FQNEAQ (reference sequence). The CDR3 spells CASSLIGGEQYF. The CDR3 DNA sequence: TGTGCCAGCAGCTTGATAGGCGGCGAGCAGTACTTC.

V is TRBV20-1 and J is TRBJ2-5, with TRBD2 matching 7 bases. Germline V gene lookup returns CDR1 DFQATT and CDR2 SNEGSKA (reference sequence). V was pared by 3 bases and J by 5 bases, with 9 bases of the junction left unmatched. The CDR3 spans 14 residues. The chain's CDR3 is CSASPGPAGETQYF. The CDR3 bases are TGCAGTGCTAGTCCGGGACCAGCGGGGGAGACCCAGTACTTC.

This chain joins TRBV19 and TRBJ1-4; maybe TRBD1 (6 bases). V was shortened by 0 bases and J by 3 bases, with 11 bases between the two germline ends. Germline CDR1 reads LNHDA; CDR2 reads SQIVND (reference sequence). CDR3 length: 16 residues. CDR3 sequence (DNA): TGTGCCAGTAGTATAGACAGGGGAGTCCCTAATGAAAAACTGTTTTTT. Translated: CASSIDRGVPNEKLFF.

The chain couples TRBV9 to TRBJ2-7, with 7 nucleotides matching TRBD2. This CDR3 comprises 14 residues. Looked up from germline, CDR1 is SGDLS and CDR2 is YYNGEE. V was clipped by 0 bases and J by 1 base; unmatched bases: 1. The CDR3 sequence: CASSVASGSYEQYF. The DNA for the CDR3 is TGTGCCAGCAGCGTAGCTAGCGGTTCCTACGAGCAGTACTTC.

CDR3 sequence reads: CASSTGTLTGELFF. CDR3 nucleotide sequence: TGTGCCAGCAGCACCGGGACTTTAACCGGGGAGCTGTTTTTT. The chain couples TRBV7-3 to TRBJ2-2, with a weak D call TRBD2 (6 bases). CDR1 is SGHTA and CDR2 is FQGTGA in the germline V gene. The CDR3 runs to 14 residues. Trimming removed 5 bases at V and 5 bases at J, with 12 bases between.

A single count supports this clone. The CDR3 bases are TGTGCCAGCAGTTTCTACGGACAGGTCAATCAGCCCCAGCATTTT. It encodes CASSFYGQVNQPQHF. The V and J genes are TRBV16 and TRBJ1-5, with TRBD1 identical over 7 bases. Germline values: CDR1 KGHSY, CDR2 FQNENV. CDR3 length: 15 residues. The junction had 8 bases not matched to a gene; V was cut back by 6 bases and J by 3 bases.

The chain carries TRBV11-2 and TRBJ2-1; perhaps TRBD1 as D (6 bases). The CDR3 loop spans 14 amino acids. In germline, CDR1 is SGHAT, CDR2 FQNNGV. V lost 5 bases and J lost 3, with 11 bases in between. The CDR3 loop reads CASSHGTHYNEQFF. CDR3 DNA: TGTGCCAGCAGCCACGGGACACACTACAATGAGCAGTTCTTC. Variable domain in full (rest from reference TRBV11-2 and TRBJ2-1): EAGVAQSPRYKIIEKRQSVAFWCNPISGHATLYWYQQILGQGPKLLIQFQNNGVVDDSQLPKDRFSAERLKGVDSTLKIQPAKLEDSAVYLCASSHGTHYNEQFFGPGTRLTVL.

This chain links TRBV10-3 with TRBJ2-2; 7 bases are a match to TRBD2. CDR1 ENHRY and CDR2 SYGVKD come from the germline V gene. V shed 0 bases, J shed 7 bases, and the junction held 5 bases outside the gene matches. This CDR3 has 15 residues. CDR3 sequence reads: CAISESGGGVGELFF. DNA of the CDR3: TGTGCCATCAGTGAGTCTGGCGGGGGAGTCGGGGAGCTGTTTTTT.

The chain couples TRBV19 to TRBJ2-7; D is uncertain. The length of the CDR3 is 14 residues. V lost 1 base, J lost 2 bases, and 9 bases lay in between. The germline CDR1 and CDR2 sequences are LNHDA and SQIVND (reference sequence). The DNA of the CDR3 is TGTGCCAGTAGTATAGGTGGGGATGCCTACGAGCAGTACTTC. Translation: CASSIGGDAYEQYF.

The CDR3 DNA follows: TGTGCCAGCAGCCAAGAGGTCGCGAACACCGGGGAGCTGTTTTTT. It translates to CASSQEVANTGELFF. The chain recombines TRBV14 with TRBJ2-2; D unresolved. Germline CDR1 is SGHDN and CDR2 is FVKESK. V was shortened by 0 bases and J by 0 bases, with 5 bases between the two germline ends. There are 15 residues in the CDR3.

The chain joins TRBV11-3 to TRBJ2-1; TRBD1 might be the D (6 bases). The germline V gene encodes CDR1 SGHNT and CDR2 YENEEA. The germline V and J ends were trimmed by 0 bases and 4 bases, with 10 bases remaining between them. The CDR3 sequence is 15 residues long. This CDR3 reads CASSLEAGQYNEQFF. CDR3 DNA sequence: TGTGCCAGCAGCTTAGAAGCCGGACAGTACAATGAGCAGTTCTTC.

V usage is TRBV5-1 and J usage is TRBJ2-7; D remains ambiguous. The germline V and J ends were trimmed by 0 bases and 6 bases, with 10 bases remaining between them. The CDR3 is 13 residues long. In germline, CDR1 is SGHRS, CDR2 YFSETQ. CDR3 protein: CASSLGLPGEQYF. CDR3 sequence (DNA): TGCGCCAGCAGCTTGGGACTTCCTGGCGAGCAGTACTTC.

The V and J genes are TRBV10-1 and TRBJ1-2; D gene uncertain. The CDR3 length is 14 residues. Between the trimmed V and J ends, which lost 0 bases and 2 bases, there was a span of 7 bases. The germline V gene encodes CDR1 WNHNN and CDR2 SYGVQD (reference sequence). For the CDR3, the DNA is TGCGCCAGCAGTGAGTCAAAGGAGAACTATGGCTACACCTTC. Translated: CASSESKENYGYTF.

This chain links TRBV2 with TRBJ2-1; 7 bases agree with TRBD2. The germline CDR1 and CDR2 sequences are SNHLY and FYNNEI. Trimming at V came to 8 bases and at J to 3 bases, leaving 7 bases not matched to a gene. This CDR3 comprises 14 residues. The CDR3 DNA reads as TGTGCCAGCCGAGGGCGGGAGAGCTACAATGAGCAGTTCTTC. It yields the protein CASRGRESYNEQFF.

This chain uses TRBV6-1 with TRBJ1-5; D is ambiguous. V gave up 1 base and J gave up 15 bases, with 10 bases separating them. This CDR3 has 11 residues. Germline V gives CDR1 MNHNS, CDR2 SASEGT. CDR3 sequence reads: CASSEDRAPHF. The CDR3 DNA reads TGTGCCAGCAGTGAAGATAGGGCCCCGCATTTT.

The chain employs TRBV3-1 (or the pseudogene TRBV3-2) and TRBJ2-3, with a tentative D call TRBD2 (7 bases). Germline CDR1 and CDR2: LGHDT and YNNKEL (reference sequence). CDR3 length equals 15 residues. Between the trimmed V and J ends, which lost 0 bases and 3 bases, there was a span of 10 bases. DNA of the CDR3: TGTGCCAGCAGCCAAGACAGGGGAGGGACAGATACGCAGTATTTT. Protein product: CASSQDRGGTDTQYF.

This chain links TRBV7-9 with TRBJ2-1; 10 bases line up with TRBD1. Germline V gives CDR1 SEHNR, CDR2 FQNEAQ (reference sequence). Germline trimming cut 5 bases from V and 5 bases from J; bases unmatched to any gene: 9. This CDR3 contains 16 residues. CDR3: CASSPGRDRGNNEQFF. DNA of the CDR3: TGTGCCAGCAGCCCCGGCCGGGACAGGGGAAACAATGAGCAGTTCTTC.